The 12 T cell receptor beta chains in this list originate from one sample, sequenced in a study of cytomegalovirus exposure and HLA in healthy donors. Assay used: immunoSEQ multiplex PCR; TCRdb lists only in-frame clones, some missing. The sample includes 150,000 to 200,000 clones, about 82% of them seen just once. Material: PBMCs. The receptors come from a woman between 18 and 29 years old in good health and CMV-seronegative.

This clone was picked up one time. This chain joins TRBV16 and TRBJ1-5; 10 positions match TRBD1. The CDR3 contains 14 residues. CDR1 and CDR2 from the germline V gene are KGHSY and FQNENV. The junction had 0 bases not matched to a gene; V was cut back by 0 bases and J by 7 bases. The CDR3 here is CASSQSDRGQPQHF. CDR3 sequence (DNA): TGTGCCAGCAGCCAATCGGACAGGGGGCAGCCCCAGCATTTT. The full variable domain, with the rest looked up from reference TRBV16 and TRBJ1-5, is GEEVAQTPKHLVRGEGQKAKLYCAPIKGHSYVFWYQQVLKNEFKFLISFQNENVFDETGMPKERFSAKCLPNSPCSLEIQATKLEDSAVYFCASSQSDRGQPQHFGDGTRLSIL.

The chain is built from TRBV7-2 and TRBJ2-3, with D hard to call. Trimming took off 5 bases at V and 1 base at J, with 13 bases between the two ends. The CDR3 sequence is 15 residues long. Germline V lookup: CDR1 SGHTA, CDR2 FQGNSA. The chain's CDR3 is CASSKDRLGTDTQYF. The CDR3 DNA reads TGTGCCAGCAGCAAAGACCGGCTAGGCACAGATACGCAGTATTTT. Drawing the rest from reference TRBV7-2 and TRBJ2-3, the complete variable domain is GAGVSQSPSNKVTEKGKDVELRCDPISGHTALYWYRQSLGQGLEFLIYFQGNSAPDKSGLPSDRFSAERTGGSVSTLTIQRTQQEDSAVYLCASSKDRLGTDTQYFGPGTRLTVL.

This clone was picked up one time. V is TRBV4-1 and J is TRBJ2-2; 10 bases map to TRBD2. CDR3 size: 18 residues. The J segment lost 6 bases and the V segment lost 0 bases, leaving 10 bases of the junction unmatched. The germline V gene encodes CDR1 MGHRA and CDR2 YSYEKL. The DNA for the CDR3 is TGCGCCAGCAGCCAAGAGTCGGCGGCTAGCGGGAGATCCGGGGAGCTGTTTTTT. Translated: CASSQESAASGRSGELFF.

The chain has TRBV9 and TRBJ2-7; the match to TRBD2 covers 7 bases. CDR3 length: 15 residues. From germline, CDR1 is SGDLS and CDR2 YYNGEE. V shed 4 bases and J 1 base; nucleotides not matched to a gene: 8. This chain's CDR3 is CASSPQRGDSYEQYF. The CDR3, as DNA: TGTGCCAGCAGCCCCCAGCGGGGTGATTCCTACGAGCAGTACTTC.

As to this clone: The DNA is left out, because the CDR3 cannot be placed on it with certainty; the CDR3 is given as TCRdb lists it. This chain links TRBV12-1 with TRBJ1-2; the table's D call of TRBD1 was not tested on the DNA. TRBV12-1 is given as a pseudogene. Termini included, the CDR3 measures 13 amino acids. CDR3: CASSFGQGAGYTF.

The chain has TRBV11-2 and TRBJ2-3, with D possibly TRBD1 on 6 matching bases. Germline CDR1 reads SGHAT; CDR2 reads FQNNGV. V was shortened by 6 bases and J by 2 bases, with 18 bases between the two germline ends. CDR3 length: 16 amino acids. CDR3 residues: CASRSVKGTYTDTQYF. The CDR3 DNA sequence: TGTGCCAGCAGATCGGTAAAGGGGACATACACAGATACGCAGTATTTT.

The chain combines TRBV6-5 with TRBJ1-2; 10 bases line up with TRBD1. The germline V gene encodes CDR1 MNHEY and CDR2 SVGAGI. CDR3 length: 14 residues. V lost 6 bases, J lost 4 bases, and 5 bases stayed unmatched. The CDR3 region is CASRRQGASYGYTF. As DNA, the CDR3 is TGTGCCAGCAGGAGACAGGGGGCGAGCTATGGCTACACCTTC.

V is TRBV19 and J is TRBJ1-2, with D unresolved. The CDR3 loop spans 16 amino acids. Germline V gives CDR1 LNHDA, CDR2 SQIVND (reference sequence). V was shortened by 7 bases and J by 3 bases, with 21 bases between the two germline ends. This CDR3 is CASTHRNSPADYGYTF. The CDR3 DNA is TGTGCCAGTACCCACCGAAACTCCCCCGCGGACTATGGCTACACCTTC.

Only one count was recorded for this clone. The rearrangement joins TRBV27 to TRBJ2-2; 13 bases are shared with TRBD2. This CDR3 contains 19 residues. Germline V gene data show CDR1 as MNHEY and CDR2 as SMNVEV (reference sequence). Trimming took 6 bases from V and 1 from J; bases not matched to a gene: 11. In DNA form, the CDR3 reads TGTGCCAGCAGGCGGACTAGCGGGAGAAGTGGGGAGAACACCGGGGAGCTGTTTTTT. This gives the protein CASRRTSGRSGENTGELFF.

This chain uses TRBV6-1 with TRBJ2-3, with D hard to call. V was trimmed by 6 bases and J by 2 bases, leaving 9 bases between them. The CDR3 runs to 13 residues. The V gene's germline CDR1 is MNHNS and CDR2 SASEGT. The CDR3 region has the DNA TGTGCCAGCAGCTCGACTTACACAGATACGCAGTATTTT. As protein: CASSSTYTDTQYF.

The chain employs TRBV19 and TRBJ1-2, with D possibly TRBD1 on 6 matching bases. Germline loops: CDR1 LNHDA, CDR2 SQIVND (reference sequence). The CDR3 runs 11 residues. V was pared by 7 bases and J by 8 bases, with 11 bases between. Written as DNA, the CDR3 is TGTGCCAGTACCCACAGGGACGGCTACACCTTC. Protein product: CASTHRDGYTF.

This chain links TRBV19 with TRBJ2-3; 11 bases fit TRBD1. Germline CDR1 and CDR2: LNHDA and SQIVND (reference sequence). Trimming removed 5 bases from V and 2 bases from J; junction bases left unmatched: 3. This CDR3 is 15 amino acids long. The CDR3 DNA reads as TGTGCCAGTAGTTCGGGACAGGGGGACACAGATACGCAGTATTTT. Protein product: CASSSGQGDTDTQYF.